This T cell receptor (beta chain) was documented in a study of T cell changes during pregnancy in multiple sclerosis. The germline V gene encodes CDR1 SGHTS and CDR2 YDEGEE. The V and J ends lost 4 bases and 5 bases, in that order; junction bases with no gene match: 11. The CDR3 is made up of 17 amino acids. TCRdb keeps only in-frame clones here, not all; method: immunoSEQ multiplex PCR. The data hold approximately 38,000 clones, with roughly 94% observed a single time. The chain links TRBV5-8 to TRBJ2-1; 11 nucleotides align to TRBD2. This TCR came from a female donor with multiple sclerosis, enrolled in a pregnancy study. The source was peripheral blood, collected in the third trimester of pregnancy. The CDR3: CASSPYPGLAENNEQFF. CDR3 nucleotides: TGTGCCAGCAGCCCCTACCCGGGACTAGCGGAGAACAATGAGCAGTTCTTC.